Listed below are T cell receptor beta chains from one sample, sequenced in a study of breast tumors, draining lymph nodes, adjacent tissues. A single record per CDR3 protein comes from TCRdb applying MiXCR to the multiplex PCR reads. The sample lists under 350,000 distinct CDR3 sequences, about 33% occurring once. Sequences were obtained from axillary lymph node tissue. The origin of the receptors is a female donor with breast cancer. Some clones in this sample may be carry-over from other donors' samples. CDR3s include the opening cysteine and the closing phenylalanine or tryptophan. The order of the fields is D gene, V gene, J gene, clone size, CDR3 protein, CDR3 DNA. The D gene is left open where the match is weak. A clone size is listed for some rows: how often the clone was seen (once, few, many), or a class if it is expanded.

D gene: .
V gene: TRBV25-1
J gene: TRBJ2-3
clone size: many
CDR3 protein: CASSADTQYF
CDR3 DNA: TGTGCCAGCAGTGCAGATACGCAGTATTTT

D gene: TRBD2
V gene: TRBV7-8
J gene: TRBJ2-1
clone size: many
CDR3 protein: CASSPTYSLSTSGRNNEQFF
CDR3 DNA: TGTGCCAGCAGCCCAACTTACAGTCTATCTACTAGCGGGAGGAACAATGAGCAGTTCTTC

D gene: TRBD1
V gene: TRBV6-2/TRBV6-3
J gene: TRBJ2-6
clone size: .
CDR3 protein: CASSGTGHSGANVLTF
CDR3 DNA: TGTGCCAGCTCCGGGACAGGTCACTCTGGGGCCAACGTCCTGACTTTC

D gene: TRBD2
V gene: TRBV7-6
J gene: TRBJ2-5
clone size: many
CDR3 protein: CASSLEGTGGTQYF
CDR3 DNA: TGTGCCAGCAGCTTAGAAGGGACGGGAGGGACCCAGTACTTC

D gene: TRBD2
V gene: TRBV20-1
J gene: TRBJ2-1
clone size: .
CDR3 protein: CSARHLAGVDSEQFF
CDR3 DNA: TGCAGTGCCAGACATTTAGCGGGAGTCGACAGTGAGCAGTTCTTC

D gene: TRBD1
V gene: TRBV12-3/TRBV12-4
J gene: TRBJ1-5
clone size: many
CDR3 protein: CASSGDRDNQPQHF
CDR3 DNA: TGTGCCAGCAGTGGGGACAGGGACAATCAGCCCCAGCATTTT

D gene: .
V gene: TRBV7-9
J gene: TRBJ2-1
clone size: .
CDR3 protein: CASSLEDSTYNEQLF
CDR3 DNA: TGTGCCAGCAGCTTGGAGGACTCGACCTACAATGAGCAGCTCTTC

D gene: .
V gene: TRBV2
J gene: TRBJ1-5
clone size: .
CDR3 protein: CARRAPAHTGDVWPQHF
CDR3 DNA: TGTGCCAGAAGGGCGCCCGCGCACACCGGGGACGTGTGGCCCCAGCATTTT

D gene: .
V gene: TRBV10-2
J gene: TRBJ1-3
clone size: many
CDR3 protein: CASAPAGSFSGNTIYF
CDR3 DNA: TGCGCCAGCGCCCCTGCGGGATCCTTCTCTGGAAACACCATATATTTT

D gene: TRBD2
V gene: TRBV6-5
J gene: TRBJ2-1
clone size: .
CDR3 protein: CASSRSGRTSGRRRNEQFF
CDR3 DNA: TGTGCCAGCAGTCGTAGCGGGAGGACTAGCGGGAGAAGACGCAATGAGCAGTTCTTC

D gene: TRBD1
V gene: TRBV19
J gene: TRBJ2-7
clone size: many
CDR3 protein: CASSIMTGAYEQYF
CDR3 DNA: TGTGCCAGTAGTATAATGACAGGGGCCTACGAGCAGTACTTC

D gene: .
V gene: TRBV7-2
J gene: TRBJ2-5
clone size: many
CDR3 protein: CASSSQGGETQYF
CDR3 DNA: TGTGCCAGCAGCTCCCAGGGAGGAGAGACCCAGTACTTC

D gene: TRBD2
V gene: TRBV9
J gene: TRBJ2-1
clone size: few
CDR3 protein: CASSVVGTRAEQSF
CDR3 DNA: TGTGCCAGCAGCGTAGTCGGGACTAGGGCTGAGCAGTCCTTC

D gene: .
V gene: TRBV10-3
J gene: TRBJ1-4
clone size: .
CDR3 protein: CAIRGGLEKLFF
CDR3 DNA: TGTGCCATCAGAGGGGGTTTGGAAAAACTGTTTTTT

D gene: .
V gene: TRBV7-8
J gene: TRBJ2-7
clone size: many
CDR3 protein: CASSLVGLLEQYF
CDR3 DNA: TGTGCCAGCAGCTTAGTCGGCCTACTCGAGCAGTACTTC

D gene: TRBD2
V gene: TRBV7-2
J gene: TRBJ2-3
clone size: .
CDR3 protein: CASSYAGQAGNEQYF
CDR3 DNA: TGTGCCAGCAGCTACGCGGGCCAAGCGGGAAATGAGCAGTATTTT

D gene: TRBD2
V gene: TRBV10-1
J gene: TRBJ2-3
clone size: once
CDR3 protein: CASSGTSGTGLTTDTQYF
CDR3 DNA: TGCGCCAGCAGTGGGACTAGCGGGACAGGCCTTACCACAGATACGCAGTATTTT

D gene: .
V gene: TRBV5-1
J gene: TRBJ2-3
clone size: .
CDR3 protein: CASSSGTLGYNEQYF
CDR3 DNA: TGCGCCAGCAGCTCGGGGACCTTGGGGTACAATGAGCAGTATTTT

D gene: .
V gene: TRBV9
J gene: TRBJ2-2
clone size: many
CDR3 protein: CASSARQANTGELFF
CDR3 DNA: TGTGCCAGCAGCGCACGACAGGCGAACACCGGGGAGCTGTTTTTT

D gene: .
V gene: TRBV20-1
J gene: TRBJ2-2
clone size: many
CDR3 protein: CSASAPSETTTGELFF
CDR3 DNA: TGCAGTGCTAGCGCCCCTAGCGAGACGACCACCGGGGAGCTGTTTTTT

D gene: .
V gene: TRBV6-5
J gene: TRBJ2-3
clone size: few
CDR3 protein: CASRRDGVKYF
CDR3 DNA: TGTGCCAGCAGGCGGGACGGGGTTAAGTATTTT

D gene: .
V gene: TRBV12-3/TRBV12-4
J gene: TRBJ1-1
clone size: .
CDR3 protein: CASSLAGGDTEAFF
CDR3 DNA: TGTGCCAGCAGTTTAGCAGGGGGGGACACTGAAGCTTTCTTT

D gene: .
V gene: TRBV20-1
J gene: TRBJ2-3
clone size: many
CDR3 protein: CSARDLSTDTQYF
CDR3 DNA: TGCAGTGCTAGAGATCTGAGCACAGATACGCAGTATTTT

D gene: .
V gene: TRBV5-6
J gene: TRBJ2-2
clone size: many
CDR3 protein: CASSLVARGMELFF
CDR3 DNA: TGTGCCAGCAGCTTGGTGGCTAGGGGGATGGAGCTGTTTTTT

D gene: TRBD2
V gene: TRBV5-4
J gene: TRBJ2-3
clone size: .
CDR3 protein: CASFRLGGGEDTQYF
CDR3 DNA: TGTGCCAGCTTTCGTTTGGGCGGGGGGGAGGATACGCAGTATTTT

D gene: .
V gene: TRBV7-2
J gene: TRBJ2-1
clone size: many
CDR3 protein: CASSPQSSYNEQFF
CDR3 DNA: TGTGCCAGCAGCCCCCAAAGCTCCTACAATGAGCAGTTCTTC

D gene: TRBD2
V gene: TRBV12-3/TRBV12-4
J gene: TRBJ2-1
clone size: few
CDR3 protein: CASGTSGSNEQFF
CDR3 DNA: TGTGCCAGCGGGACTAGCGGGAGTAATGAGCAGTTCTTC

D gene: .
V gene: TRBV5-5
J gene: TRBJ1-6
clone size: many
CDR3 protein: CASSLAGGPSPLHF
CDR3 DNA: TGTGCCAGCAGCTTGGCCGGGGGGCCTTCACCCCTCCACTTT

D gene: .
V gene: TRBV9
J gene: TRBJ2-1
clone size: many
CDR3 protein: CASSVEWSSSKQFF
CDR3 DNA: TGTGCCAGCAGCGTAGAATGGAGCAGTAGTAAGCAGTTCTTC

D gene: .
V gene: TRBV30
J gene: TRBJ1-5
clone size: .
CDR3 protein: CAWSPSPRGNQPQHF
CDR3 DNA: TGTGCCTGGAGTCCGTCCCCCAGGGGCAATCAGCCCCAGCATTTT

D gene: .
V gene: TRBV5-5
J gene: TRBJ2-7
clone size: many
CDR3 protein: CASSLPGTPDYEQYF
CDR3 DNA: TGTGCCAGCAGCCTTCCCGGGACCCCGGACTACGAGCAGTACTTC

D gene: .
V gene: TRBV20-1
J gene: TRBJ2-7
clone size: few
CDR3 protein: CSARDLVDTTSYEQYF
CDR3 DNA: TGCAGTGCTAGAGATTTAGTGGACACCACCTCCTACGAGCAGTACTTC

D gene: .
V gene: TRBV3-2
J gene: TRBJ2-7
clone size: many
CDR3 protein: CASSQEYNEQYF
CDR3 DNA: TGTGCCAGCAGCCAAGAATACAACGAGCAGTACTTC

D gene: .
V gene: TRBV7-8
J gene: TRBJ2-5
clone size: many
CDR3 protein: CASNSRWDNQETQYF
CDR3 DNA: TGTGCCAGCAACTCCAGATGGGACAACCAAGAGACCCAGTACTTC

D gene: .
V gene: TRBV5-6
J gene: TRBJ1-2
clone size: .
CDR3 protein: CASSTIKTQASYGYTF
CDR3 DNA: TGTGCCAGCAGTACCATAAAAACACAAGCCTCGTATGGCTACACCTTC

D gene: .
V gene: TRBV3-1
J gene: TRBJ2-2
clone size: .
CDR3 protein: CASSQPKADRAGVSGELFF
CDR3 DNA: TGTGCCAGCAGCCAACCTAAAGCCGACAGGGCGGGAGTATCCGGGGAGCTGTTTTTT

D gene: TRBD2
V gene: TRBV11-2
J gene: TRBJ2-5
clone size: many
CDR3 protein: CASSWTRQETQYF
CDR3 DNA: TGTGCCAGCAGCTGGACTAGACAAGAGACCCAGTACTTC

D gene: .
V gene: TRBV30
J gene: TRBJ2-1
clone size: many
CDR3 protein: CAWRTGFGTKFF
CDR3 DNA: TGTGCCTGGCGGACGGGGTTTGGTACCAAGTTCTTC

D gene: TRBD1
V gene: TRBV29-1
J gene: TRBJ2-1
clone size: many
CDR3 protein: CSVDRERVGNEQFF
CDR3 DNA: TGCAGCGTCGACAGGGAGAGAGTCGGAAATGAGCAGTTCTTC

D gene: TRBD1
V gene: TRBV19
J gene: TRBJ1-4
clone size: many
CDR3 protein: CASSIQGTEKLFF
CDR3 DNA: TGTGCCAGTAGCATACAGGGGACGGAAAAACTGTTTTTT

D gene: .
V gene: TRBV5-1
J gene: TRBJ2-5
clone size: few
CDR3 protein: CASGSSGRQETQYF
CDR3 DNA: TGCGCCAGCGGCTCAAGTGGGCGGCAAGAGACCCAGTACTTC